The 20 T cell receptor beta chains below all came from one sample that was sequenced in a study of T-cell reconstitution after alpha-beta-depleted transplantation in children. During its preparation, the TCRbeta library received unique molecular identifiers. MiXCR was run by TCRdb on the PCR reads, yielding one entry per CDR3 protein. The profile shows 900,000 or so distinct CDR3 sequences, under 20% of them singletons. The specimen was PBMCs, mostly from graft donor cells, collected 360 days after TCRalphabeta/CD19-depleted stem cell transplant. All receptors come from a male patient aged 5 to 17 who had a stem cell transplant for acute lymphoblastic leukemia, so the T cells may come from the graft donor.

This clonotype turned up a few times. The chain uses TRBV7-9 and TRBJ2-7; 7 positions match TRBD2. The germline CDR1 and CDR2 sequences are SEHNR and FQNEAQ (reference sequence). CDR3 length equals 15 residues. The J segment lost 1 base and the V segment lost 1 base, leaving 4 bases of the junction unmatched. The CDR3 here is CASSLVAGISYEQYF. As DNA, the CDR3 is TGTGCCAGCAGCTTAGTAGCGGGTATATCCTACGAGCAGTACTTC. Using reference TRBV7-9 and TRBJ2-7 for the parts outside the CDR3, the full variable domain is DTGVSQNPRHKITKRGQNVTFRCDPISEHNRLYWYRQTLGQGPEFLTYFQNEAQLEKSRLLSDRFSAERPKGSFSTLEIQRTEQGDSAMYLCASSLVAGISYEQYFGPGTRLTVT.

This clonotype was detected a few times. The V gene is TRBV12-3 or TRBV12-4, the J gene TRBJ2-1; 12 nucleotides match TRBD2. Unmatched junction bases numbered 6, after V lost 8 bases and J lost 4 bases. CDR3 length: 15 residues. The CDR3 loop is CASGPGLAGYNEQFF. CDR3 nucleotide sequence: TGTGCCAGCGGGCCCGGACTAGCGGGGTACAATGAGCAGTTCTTC.

A few counts support this clonotype. The chain is built from TRBV5-1 and TRBJ2-7; TRBD2 aligns across 10 bases. Germline V CDR1 and CDR2: SGHRS, YFSETQ. V lost 6 bases, J lost 3 bases, and 3 bases stayed unmatched. There are 13 residues in the CDR3. CDR3 in DNA: TGCGCCAGCACCCGACTAGCGGGCTACGAGCAGTACTTC. Translation gives CASTRLAGYEQYF.

The table lists this clonotype with many counts. The chain links TRBV20-1 to TRBJ1-3; no firm D call. Germline CDR1 reads DFQATT; CDR2 reads SNEGSKA (reference sequence). The germline V and J ends were trimmed by 5 bases and 8 bases, with 10 bases remaining between them. This CDR3 contains 11 residues. The DNA of the CDR3 is TGCAGTGCTTCCCTCGGGGACACCATATATTTT. Its protein is CSASLGDTIYF.

This clonotype was seen only a few times. The chain is built from TRBV20-1 and TRBJ1-5; weak D call: TRBD1 (6 bases). The V end lost 4 bases, the J end lost 8 bases, and 15 bases lay between the germline ends. The CDR3 has 13 residues. In germline, CDR1 is DFQATT, CDR2 SNEGSKA (reference sequence). The CDR3 reads CSANGRGRKPQHF. CDR3 coding DNA: TGCAGTGCTAATGGCCGGGGGCGGAAGCCCCAGCATTTT.

The sample holds a few counts of this clonotype. This chain joins TRBV5-1 and TRBJ2-2; 7 bases fit TRBD2. The CDR3 has 16 amino acids. Germline CDR1 reads SGHRS; CDR2 reads YFSETQ. V trimming: 5 bases; J trimming: 5 bases; junction bases outside the gene matches: 12. The CDR3: CASRRLALGETGELFF. DNA of the CDR3: TGCGCCAGCAGGAGACTAGCCTTGGGGGAGACCGGGGAGCTGTTTTTT.

The chain employs TRBV5-1 and TRBJ1-5; D unclear. From germline, CDR1 is SGHRS and CDR2 YFSETQ. V lost 1 base and J 5 bases, leaving 13 bases between the germline ends. The CDR3 loop spans 15 amino acids. CDR3 DNA: TGCGCCAGCAGCTTGTCCATGAGGACCCATCAGCCCCAGCATTTT. This translates into CASSLSMRTHQPQHF.

This clonotype was seen more than once but under ten times. V and J are TRBV6-1 and TRBJ2-4; TRBD1 matches at 11 bases. V was pared by 5 bases and J by 6 bases, with 3 bases of the junction left unmatched. The CDR3 contains 14 residues. Germline V CDR1 and CDR2: MNHNS, SASEGT. The CDR3 coding sequence is TGTGCCAGCAGTACCGGGACAGGGGGAAACATTCAGTACTTC. This encodes CASSTGTGGNIQYF.

This clonotype was counted a few times. The V call is TRBV25-1, the J call TRBJ2-5, with D possibly being TRBD1 (6 bases). V gave up 3 bases and J gave up 4 bases, with 9 bases separating them. CDR1 is MGHDK, CDR2 SYGVNS, per germline. The CDR3 is 13 residues long. CDR3 nucleotide sequence: TGTGCCAGCAGTGAGGGCAGGGGAGAGACCCAGTACTTC. Translated: CASSEGRGETQYF.

This clonotype was recorded a few times. The chain links TRBV12-3 or TRBV12-4 to TRBJ2-2; D unresolved. The germline V and J ends were trimmed by 7 bases and 6 bases, with 9 bases remaining between them. CDR3 length equals 12 residues. CDR3 coding DNA: TGTGCCAGCACATTCGTCCCCGGGGAGCTGTTTTTT. This codes for CASTFVPGELFF.

This clonotype was recorded a few times. The rearrangement joins TRBV7-6 to TRBJ2-3, with a tentative D call TRBD2 (6 bases). Looked up from germline, CDR1 is SGHVS and CDR2 is FNYEAQ. Trimming removed 8 bases from V and 5 bases from J, with 17 bases in between. The CDR3 has 14 amino acids. The CDR3 spells CASAPQRAIDTQYF. The CDR3 DNA is TGTGCCAGCGCTCCGCAGCGGGCTATAGATACGCAGTATTTT.

There are many counts of this clonotype. The CDR3 nucleotides read TGTGCCAGCAGTTCCCTTACTAGGGGATCCGGCAATGAGCAGTTCTTC. It is translated as CASSSLTRGSGNEQFF. The chain employs TRBV12-3 or TRBV12-4 and TRBJ2-1, with D possibly being TRBD1 or TRBD2 (5 bases each). V gave up 4 bases and J gave up 6 bases, with 19 bases separating them. The CDR3 runs to 16 residues.

The rearrangement uses TRBV5-1 and TRBJ2-6, with no clear D. This CDR3 contains 15 residues. The V gene lost 0 bases and the J gene lost 4 bases, with 8 bases spanning the gap. Germline assignment: CDR1 SGHRS and CDR2 YFSETQ. This CDR3 is CASSLEGLGANVLTF. The CDR3 coding sequence is TGCGCCAGCAGCTTGGAAGGGCTGGGGGCCAACGTCCTGACTTTC.

The chain is built from TRBV18 and TRBJ2-1; 7 nucleotides agree with TRBD1. V shed 7 bases, J shed 3 bases, and the junction held 3 bases outside the gene matches. CDR1 is KGHSH, CDR2 LQKENI, per germline. The CDR3 loop spans 13 amino acids. The CDR3 nucleotides are TGTGCCAGCTTGGCAGGGGGCTACAATGAGCAGTTCTTC. It yields the protein CASLAGGYNEQFF.

There are many counts of this clonotype. The CDR3 DNA reads TGTGCCATCAGTGAGTCGCGCAGAACCTTCGGGGAGCAGTTCTTC. It translates to CAISESRRTFGEQFF. The chain carries TRBV10-3 and TRBJ2-1; D not resolved. The CDR3 runs 15 residues. V shed 0 bases and J shed 10 bases, with 16 bases lying between them. In germline, CDR1 is ENHRY, CDR2 SYGVKD.

This clonotype was seen more than once but under ten times. The V and J genes are TRBV20-1 and TRBJ2-3, with D unclear. CDR3 length: 14 amino acids. CDR1 DFQATT and CDR2 SNEGSKA come from the germline V gene (reference sequence). Trimming shortened V by 2 bases and J by 2 bases, and 11 bases separated the two germline ends. DNA of the CDR3: TGCAGTGCTAGAATTATTCTCCTCACAGATACGCAGTATTTT. This codes for CSARIILLTDTQYF.

This clonotype was found a few times. The genes are TRBV30 and TRBJ2-7; no clear D. From germline, CDR1 is GTSNPN and CDR2 SVGIG (reference sequence). The CDR3 consists of 13 residues. The germline V and J ends were trimmed by 3 bases and 5 bases, with 14 bases remaining between them. The CDR3: CAWRRNRVNEQYF. In DNA, the CDR3 is TGTGCCTGGAGACGGAATCGGGTCAACGAGCAGTACTTC.

The chain carries TRBV7-9 and TRBJ2-7; 11 positions match TRBD1. The CDR3 loop spans 16 amino acids. J gave up 5 bases and V 5 bases, and 11 bases lay outside the gene matches. Germline values: CDR1 SEHNR, CDR2 FQNEAQ (reference sequence). As DNA, the CDR3 is TGTGCCAGCAGCAAAGACCCCGGGACAGGGGGACACGAGCAGTACTTC. Protein: CASSKDPGTGGHEQYF.

The chain links TRBV3-1 to TRBJ2-1; TRBD1 matches 8 bases. With V trimmed by 0 bases and J by 5 bases, 9 bases remained unmatched. CDR1 and CDR2 (germline): LGHDT, YNNKEL (reference sequence). The CDR3 runs 17 residues. CDR3: CASSQDPKDRVDNEQFF. The CDR3 nucleotides are TGTGCCAGCAGCCAAGATCCCAAGGACAGGGTTGACAATGAGCAGTTCTTC.

The chain has TRBV5-1 and TRBJ2-7; the D gene could be TRBD1 or TRBD2 (5 bases each). This CDR3 comprises 15 residues. Germline V gene lookup returns CDR1 SGHRS and CDR2 YFSETQ. The V gene lost 3 bases and the J gene lost 2 bases, with 15 bases spanning the gap. The CDR3 DNA follows: TGCGCCAGCAGCTCCGGGACCTTTGACGCCTACGAGCAGTACTTC. Protein: CASSSGTFDAYEQYF.